The T cell receptor (beta chain) under discussion was sequenced for a study of cytomegalovirus exposure and HLA in healthy donors. Regarding the study as a whole: Altogether, 164 TCR beta chains were recorded as cytomegalovirus-associated.

Vbeta (60) and Jbeta (13) primers were used in the PCR. Clones were sequenced by immunoSEQ multiplex PCR, and TCRdb holds only the in-frame ones, with some missing. The sample shows about 150,000 clones, about 76% of them seen only once. Worth noting for this clone: Its antigen is not known.

The CDR3 extends over 13 amino acids. V trimming: 10 bases; J trimming: 6 bases; junction bases outside the gene matches: 9. Looked up from germline, CDR1 is MNHEY and CDR2 is SMNVEV (reference sequence). The origin of this receptor is a male donor in good health and CMV-seronegative. Source material: PBMCs. The chain links TRBV27 to TRBJ2-7; TRBD2 matches 10 bases. CDR3 in DNA: TGTGCCACCCTTCCAGCGGGAGGGCGCGAGCAGTACTTC. Translating gives CATLPAGGREQYF.